This entry is about one T cell receptor (beta chain). The antigen is undetermined. These data are taken from a study of cytomegalovirus exposure and HLA in healthy donors. General study findings and limits: With high specificity and sensitivity, the classifier reportedly diagnosed cytomegalovirus status. In a later analysis, first-cohort TCR clusters were found to tend to co-occur in the 120 or so validation repertoires. In vitro assays verified that three CMV-associated chains recognized CMV antigens specifically. Listed as cytomegalovirus-associated were about 160 TCR beta chains.

Measured with immunoSEQ multiplex PCR; TCRdb has only the in-frame clones, and not every one. Of roughly 80,000 clones in the sample, about 93% are singletons; the top ten hold less than 2.5%. Germline V gives CDR1 LGHNA, CDR2 YNFKEQ. CDR3 length: 17 residues. V was clipped by 2 bases and J by 2 bases; unmatched bases: 6. Material for sequencing was PBMCs. This receptor was taken from a woman younger than 30 in good health and CMV-seronegative. The rearrangement joins TRBV4-2 to TRBJ2-7; 13 bases align to TRBD2. CDR3 residues: CASSQPGLAGQTYEQYF. In nucleotides, the CDR3 is TGTGCCAGCAGCCAACCGGGACTAGCGGGACAGACCTACGAGCAGTACTTC.